This note documents a single T cell receptor (beta chain) sequence. A junction boundary mismatches the germline segment, possibly from a read error. The CDR3 covers 13 residues. The germline V gene has CDR1 SSHAT and CDR2 FNYEAQ (reference sequence). Through a sample-barcoded 5' primer and a J-beta primer mix, a second PCR was run for roughly 6 to 11 cycles. TCRdb ran MiXCR on the 5' RACE reads and lists one entry per CDR3 protein. The sample includes about 1,600,000 distinct CDR3 sequences, approximately 42% of them seen just once. This sample stems from a study of blood T cells in healthy people across ages.

The clonotype was recovered from a woman aged 18-30 years in good health. This chain links TRBV7-7 with TRBJ1-1; 7 nucleotides line up with TRBD1. The specimen was blood. CDR3 in amino acids: CASSRMTGSEAFF. CDR3 in DNA: TGTGCTAGCAGCCGTATGACAGGGTCTGAAGCTTTCTTT. The full variable domain, its missing parts supplied by reference TRBV7-7 and TRBJ1-1, is GAGVSQSPRYKVTKRGQDVTLRCDPISSHATLYWYQQALGQGPEFLTYFNYEAQPDKSGLPSDRFSAERPEGSISTLTIQRTEQRDSAMYRCASSRMTGSEAFFGQGTRLTVV.